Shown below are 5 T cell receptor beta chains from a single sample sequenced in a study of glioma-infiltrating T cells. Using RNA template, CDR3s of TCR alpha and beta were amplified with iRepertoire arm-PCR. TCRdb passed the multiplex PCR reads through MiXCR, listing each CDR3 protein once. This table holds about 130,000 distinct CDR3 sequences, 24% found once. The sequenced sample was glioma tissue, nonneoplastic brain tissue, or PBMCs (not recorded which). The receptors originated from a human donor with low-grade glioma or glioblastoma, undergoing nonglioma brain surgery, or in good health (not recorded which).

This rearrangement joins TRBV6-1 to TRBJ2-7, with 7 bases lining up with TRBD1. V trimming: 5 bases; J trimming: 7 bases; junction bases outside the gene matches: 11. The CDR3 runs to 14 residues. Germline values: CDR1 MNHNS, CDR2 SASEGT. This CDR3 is CASSPITGALEQYV. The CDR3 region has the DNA TGTGCCAGCAGTCCAATTACAGGGGCCCTGGAGCAGTACGTC.

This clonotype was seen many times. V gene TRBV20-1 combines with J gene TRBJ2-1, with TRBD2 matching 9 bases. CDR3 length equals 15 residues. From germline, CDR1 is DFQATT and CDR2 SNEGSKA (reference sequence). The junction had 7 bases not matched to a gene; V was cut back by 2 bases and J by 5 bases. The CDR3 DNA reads TGCAGTGCTAGACATGGCGCTAGCGGGGACAATGAGCAGTTCTTC. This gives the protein CSARHGASGDNEQFF.

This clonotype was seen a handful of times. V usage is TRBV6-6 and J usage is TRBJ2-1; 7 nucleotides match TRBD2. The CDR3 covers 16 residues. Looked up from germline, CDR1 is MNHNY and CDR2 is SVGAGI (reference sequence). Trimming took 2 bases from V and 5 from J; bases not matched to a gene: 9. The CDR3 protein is CASSYGGAGRHNEQFF. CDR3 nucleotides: TGTGCCAGCAGTTACGGAGGAGCGGGGCGACACAATGAGCAGTTCTTC.

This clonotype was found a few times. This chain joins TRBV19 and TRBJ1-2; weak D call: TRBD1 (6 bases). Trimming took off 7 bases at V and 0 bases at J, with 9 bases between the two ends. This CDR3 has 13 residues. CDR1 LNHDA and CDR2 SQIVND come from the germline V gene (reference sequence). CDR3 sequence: CASNRATNYGYTF. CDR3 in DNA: TGTGCCAGTAACAGGGCGACTAACTATGGCTACACCTTC. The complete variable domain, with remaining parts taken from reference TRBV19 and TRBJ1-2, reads DGGITQSPKYLFRKEGQNVTLSCEQNLNHDAMYWYRQDPGQGLRLIYYSQIVNDFQKGDIAEGYSVSREKKESFPLTVTSAQKNPTAFYLCASNRATNYGYTFGSGTRLTVV.

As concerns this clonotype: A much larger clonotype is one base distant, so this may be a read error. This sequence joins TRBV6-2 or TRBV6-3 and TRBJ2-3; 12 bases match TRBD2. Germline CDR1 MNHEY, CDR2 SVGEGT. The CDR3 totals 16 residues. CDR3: CAGSVGLAGRSDTQYF. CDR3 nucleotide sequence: TGTGCCGGCAGTGTCGGACTAGCGGGAAGATCAGATACGCAGTATTTT.